This T cell receptor beta chain is from a study of graft-versus-host responses after intestinal transplantation. Study-level results: After transplant, early declines in HvG clones were associated with peak levels of circulating GvH clones. GvH clones surfaced in recipient marrow, some emerging earlier in ileum or blood.

The germline V gene has CDR1 MNHEY and CDR2 SMNVEV (reference sequence). The CDR3 runs to 18 residues. The ends lost 0 bases at V and 1 base at J; junction bases unmatched: 5. Assay: immunoSEQ multiplex PCR; the TCRdb copy retains only in-frame clones and omits some. The sample gives roughly 3,700 clones, approximately 94% of which show up once; less than 1.5% is in the top ten. As to this clone: What it recognizes is unknown.

The rearrangement joins TRBV27 to TRBJ2-4; TRBD2 agrees at 11 bases. This material consisted of PBMCs, taken 11 days after intestinal transplantation. The TCR comes from a human patient who received an intestinal transplant, so some T cells may come from the graft donor. The CDR3 sequence: CASSLSGGLAAAKNIQYF. CDR3 coding DNA: TGTGCCAGCAGTTTATCGGGGGGACTAGCGGCGGCCAAAAACATTCAGTACTTC.